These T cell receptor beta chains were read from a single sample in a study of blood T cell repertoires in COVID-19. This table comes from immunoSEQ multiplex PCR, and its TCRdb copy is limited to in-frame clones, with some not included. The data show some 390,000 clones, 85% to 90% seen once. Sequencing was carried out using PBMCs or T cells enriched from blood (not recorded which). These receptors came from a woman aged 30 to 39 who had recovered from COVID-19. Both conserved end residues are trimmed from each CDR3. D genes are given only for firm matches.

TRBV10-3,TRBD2,AISESIVAGGYEQY
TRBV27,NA,ASSPSGDMNTEAF
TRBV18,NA,ASSLRGVSYEQY
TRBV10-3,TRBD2,AISESGRVSGREDPYEQY
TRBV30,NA,AWSDYDMSSGNTIY
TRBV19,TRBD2,ASSPWGGMPKNIQY
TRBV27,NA,ASSLTGREQF
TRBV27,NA,ASSPLPGQAQETQY
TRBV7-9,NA,ASSLVLAASYNEQF
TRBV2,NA,ASSEGRGTDTQY
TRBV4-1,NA,ASSQDSRTNTGELF
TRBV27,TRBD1,ASSLGQGKAF
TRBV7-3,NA,ASSHLDRTSPLH
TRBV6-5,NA,ASSSGGYRETQY
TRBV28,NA,ASSFNEGRNTEAF
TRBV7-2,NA,ASSLRPDTQY
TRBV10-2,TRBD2,ASSELTGTSGDTQY
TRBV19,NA,ASSPGTEAF
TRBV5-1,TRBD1,ASSFGTGKETQY
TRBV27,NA,ASSLPGSPYNEQF
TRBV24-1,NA,ATSDVGGDTQY
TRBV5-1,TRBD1,ASSQRGQGGYYGYT
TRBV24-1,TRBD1,ATSDPTGGDEQY
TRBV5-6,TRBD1,ASSFRGPEQPQH
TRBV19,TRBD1,ASSIDREGNQPQH
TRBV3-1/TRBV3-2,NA,ASSQAPSSYNEQF
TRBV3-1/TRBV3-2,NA,ASSQGFGAEQY
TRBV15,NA,ATSRDGQGRNEQF
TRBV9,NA,ASSVGGGMGGYT
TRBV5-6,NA,ASSSQGIRAF
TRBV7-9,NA,ASSTGDNRLEAF
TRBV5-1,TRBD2,ASSPAIAGSNEQF
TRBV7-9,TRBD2,ASSWVAGVGTDTQY
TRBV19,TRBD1,ATKDRGHQPQH
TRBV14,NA,ASSQASNYGYT
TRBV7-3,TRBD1,ASSLTGTEAYEQY
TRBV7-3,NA,ASSPGGGLGEKLF